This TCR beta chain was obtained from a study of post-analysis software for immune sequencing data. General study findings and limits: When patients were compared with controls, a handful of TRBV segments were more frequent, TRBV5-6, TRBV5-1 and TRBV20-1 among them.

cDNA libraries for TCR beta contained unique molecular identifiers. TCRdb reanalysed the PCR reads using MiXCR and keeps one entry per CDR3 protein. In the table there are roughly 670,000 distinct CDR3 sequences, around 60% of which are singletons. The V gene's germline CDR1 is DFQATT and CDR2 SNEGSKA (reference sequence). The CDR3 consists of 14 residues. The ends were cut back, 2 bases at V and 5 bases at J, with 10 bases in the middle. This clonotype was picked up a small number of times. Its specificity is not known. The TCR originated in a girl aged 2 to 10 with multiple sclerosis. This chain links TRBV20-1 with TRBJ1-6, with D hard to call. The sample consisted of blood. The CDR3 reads CSARNKGNNSPLHF. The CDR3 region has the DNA TGCAGTGCTAGAAATAAGGGAAATAATTCACCCCTCCACTTT.